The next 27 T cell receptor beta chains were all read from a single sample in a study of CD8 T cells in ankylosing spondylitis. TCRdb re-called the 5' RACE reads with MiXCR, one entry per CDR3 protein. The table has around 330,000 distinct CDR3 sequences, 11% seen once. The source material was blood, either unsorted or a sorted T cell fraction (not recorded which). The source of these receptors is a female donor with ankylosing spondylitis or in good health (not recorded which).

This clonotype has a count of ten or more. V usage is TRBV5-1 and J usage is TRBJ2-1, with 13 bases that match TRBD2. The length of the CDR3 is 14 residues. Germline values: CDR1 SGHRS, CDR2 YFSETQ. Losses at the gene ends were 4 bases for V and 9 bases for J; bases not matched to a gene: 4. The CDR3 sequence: CASSLGLAGIEQFF. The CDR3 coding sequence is TGCGCCAGCAGCCTGGGACTAGCGGGAATTGAGCAGTTCTTC.

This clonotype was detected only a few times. This CDR3 reads CASSPGTDFTEAFF. CDR3 nucleotide sequence: TGCGCCAGCAGCCCCGGGACAGATTTCACTGAAGCTTTCTTT. The rearrangement joins TRBV5-1 to TRBJ1-1; TRBD1 agrees at 7 bases. The V and J ends lost 4 bases and 4 bases, in that order; junction bases with no gene match: 7. The germline gives CDR1 SGHRS, CDR2 YFSETQ. This CDR3 has 14 residues.

For the CDR3, the DNA is TGTGCCAGCAGCCCCCCTAGCGGGAGTCCCTACAATGAGCAGTTCTTC. Protein product: CASSPPSGSPYNEQFF. The chain couples TRBV6-2 or TRBV6-3 to TRBJ2-1; 10 bases map to TRBD2. With 6 bases clipped from V and 2 bases from J, the junction kept 7 bases outside the gene matches. This CDR3 comprises 16 residues. Germline V CDR1 and CDR2: MNHEY, SVGEGT.

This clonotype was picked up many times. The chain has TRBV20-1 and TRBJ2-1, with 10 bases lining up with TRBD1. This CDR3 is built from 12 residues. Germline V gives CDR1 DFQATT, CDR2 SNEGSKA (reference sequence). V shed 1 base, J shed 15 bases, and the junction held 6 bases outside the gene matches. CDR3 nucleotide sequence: TGCAGTGCTAGAGGGGACAGGGGAGGTACGTTCTTC. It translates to CSARGDRGGTFF.

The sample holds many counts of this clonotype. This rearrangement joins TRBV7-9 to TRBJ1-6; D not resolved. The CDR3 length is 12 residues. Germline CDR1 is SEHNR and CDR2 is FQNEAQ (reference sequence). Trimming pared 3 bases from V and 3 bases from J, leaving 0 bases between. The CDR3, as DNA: TGTGCCAGCAGCTTCTATAATTCACCCCTCCACTTT. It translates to CASSFYNSPLHF.

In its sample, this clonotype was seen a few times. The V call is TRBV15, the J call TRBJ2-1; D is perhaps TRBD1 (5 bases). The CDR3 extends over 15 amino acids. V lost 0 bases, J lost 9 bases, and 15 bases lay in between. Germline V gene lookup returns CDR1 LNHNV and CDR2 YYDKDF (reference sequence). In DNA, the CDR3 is TGTGCCACCAGCAGAGACTCCCGACGAAGGGGTGAGCAGTTCTTC. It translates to CATSRDSRRRGEQFF.

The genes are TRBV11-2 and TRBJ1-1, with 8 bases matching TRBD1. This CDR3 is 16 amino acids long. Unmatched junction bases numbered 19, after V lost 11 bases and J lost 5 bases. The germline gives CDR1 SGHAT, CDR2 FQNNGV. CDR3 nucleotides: TGTGCCGGCGACGGAGGGCAGGGGGCGCAGGGGACTGAAGCTTTCTTT. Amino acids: CAGDGGQGAQGTEAFF. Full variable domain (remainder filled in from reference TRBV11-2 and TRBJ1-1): EAGVAQSPRYKIIEKRQSVAFWCNPISGHATLYWYQQILGQGPKLLIQFQNNGVVDDSQLPKDRFSAERLKGVDSTLKIQPAKLEDSAVYLCAGDGGQGAQGTEAFFGQGTRLTVV.

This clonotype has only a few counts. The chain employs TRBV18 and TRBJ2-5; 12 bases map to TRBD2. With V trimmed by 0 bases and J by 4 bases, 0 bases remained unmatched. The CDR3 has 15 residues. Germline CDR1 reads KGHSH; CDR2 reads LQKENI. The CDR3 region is CASSPPGLAGETQYF. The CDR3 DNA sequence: TGTGCCAGCTCACCACCGGGACTAGCGGGAGAGACCCAGTACTTC.

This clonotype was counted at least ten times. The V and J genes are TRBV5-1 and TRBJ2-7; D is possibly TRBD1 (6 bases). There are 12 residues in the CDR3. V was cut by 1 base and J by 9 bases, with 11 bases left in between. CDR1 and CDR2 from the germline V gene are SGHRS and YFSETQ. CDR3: CASSLLDSTQYF. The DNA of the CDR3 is TGCGCCAGCAGCTTGCTGGACAGCACGCAGTACTTC.

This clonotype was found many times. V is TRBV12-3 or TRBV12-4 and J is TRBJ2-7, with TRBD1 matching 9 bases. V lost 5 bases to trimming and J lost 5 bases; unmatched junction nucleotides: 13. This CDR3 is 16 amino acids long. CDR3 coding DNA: TGTGCCAGCAGTGCCTCTTCCGGGACAGGGTTACACGAGCAGTACTTC. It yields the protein CASSASSGTGLHEQYF.

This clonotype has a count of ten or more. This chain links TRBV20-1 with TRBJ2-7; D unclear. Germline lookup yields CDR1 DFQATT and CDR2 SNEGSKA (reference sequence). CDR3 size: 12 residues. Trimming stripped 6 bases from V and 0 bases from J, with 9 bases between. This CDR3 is CSAHRSSYEQYF. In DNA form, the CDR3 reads TGCAGTGCCCACCGGAGCTCCTACGAGCAGTACTTC.

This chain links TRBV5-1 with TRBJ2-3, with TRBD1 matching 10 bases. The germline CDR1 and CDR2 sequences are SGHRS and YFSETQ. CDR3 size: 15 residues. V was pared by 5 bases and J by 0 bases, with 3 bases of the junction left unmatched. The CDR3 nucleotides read TGCGCCAGCAGTACGGGACAGGGGAGCACAGATACGCAGTATTTT. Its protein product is CASSTGQGSTDTQYF.

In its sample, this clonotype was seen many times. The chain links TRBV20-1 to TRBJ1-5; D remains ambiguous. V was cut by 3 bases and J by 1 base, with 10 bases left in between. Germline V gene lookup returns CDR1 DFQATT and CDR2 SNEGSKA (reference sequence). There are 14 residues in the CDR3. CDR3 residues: CSAREMRSNQPQHF. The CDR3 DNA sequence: TGCAGTGCTAGGGAGATGAGGAGCAATCAGCCCCAGCATTTT.

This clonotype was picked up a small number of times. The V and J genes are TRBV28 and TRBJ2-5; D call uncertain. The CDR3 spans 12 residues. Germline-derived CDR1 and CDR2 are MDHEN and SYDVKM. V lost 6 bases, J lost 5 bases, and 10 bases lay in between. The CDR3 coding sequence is TGTGCCAGCAGATGGGGAACGGAGACCCAGTACTTC. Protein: CASRWGTETQYF.

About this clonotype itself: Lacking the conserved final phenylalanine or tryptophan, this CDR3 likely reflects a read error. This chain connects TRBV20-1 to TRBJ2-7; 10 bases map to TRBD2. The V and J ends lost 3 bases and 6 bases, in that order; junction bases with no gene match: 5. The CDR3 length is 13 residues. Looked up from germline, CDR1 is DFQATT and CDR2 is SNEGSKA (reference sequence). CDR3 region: CSASLLAGVEQYI. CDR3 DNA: TGCAGTGCTAGTTTGCTAGCGGGGGTCGAGCAGTACATC.

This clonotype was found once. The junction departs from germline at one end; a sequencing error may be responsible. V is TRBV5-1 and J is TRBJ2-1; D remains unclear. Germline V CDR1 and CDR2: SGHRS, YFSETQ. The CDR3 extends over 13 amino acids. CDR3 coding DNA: TGCGCCAGCAGCTTGGGGGATCGGAATGAGCATTTCTTC. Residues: CASSLGDRNEHFF.

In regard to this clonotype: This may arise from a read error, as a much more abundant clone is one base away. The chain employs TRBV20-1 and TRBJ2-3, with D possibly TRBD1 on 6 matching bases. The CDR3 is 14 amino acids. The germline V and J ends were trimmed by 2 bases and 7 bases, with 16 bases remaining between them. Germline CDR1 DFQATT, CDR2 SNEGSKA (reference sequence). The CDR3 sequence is CSARQQGEVNTQYF. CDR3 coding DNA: TGCAGTGCTAGACAACAGGGCGAGGTGAATACGCAGTATTTT.

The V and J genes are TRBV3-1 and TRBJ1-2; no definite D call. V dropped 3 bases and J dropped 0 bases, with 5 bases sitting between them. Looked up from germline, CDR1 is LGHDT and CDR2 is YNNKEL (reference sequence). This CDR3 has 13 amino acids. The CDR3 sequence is CASSHWTNYGYTF. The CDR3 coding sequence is TGTGCCAGCAGCCATTGGACTAACTATGGCTACACCTTC.

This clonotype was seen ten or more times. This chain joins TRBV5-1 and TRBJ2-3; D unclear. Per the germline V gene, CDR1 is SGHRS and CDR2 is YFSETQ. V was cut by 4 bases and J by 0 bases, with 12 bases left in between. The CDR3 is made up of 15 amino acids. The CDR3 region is CASSPIRASTDTQYF. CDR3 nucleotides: TGCGCCAGCAGCCCAATCCGGGCCAGCACAGATACGCAGTATTTT.

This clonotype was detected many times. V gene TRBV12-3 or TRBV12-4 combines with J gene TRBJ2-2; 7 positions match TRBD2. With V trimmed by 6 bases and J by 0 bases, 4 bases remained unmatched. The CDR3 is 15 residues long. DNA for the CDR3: TGTGCCAGCAGCTCAAGCGGGGCGAACACCGGGGAGCTGTTTTTT. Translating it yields CASSSSGANTGELFF.

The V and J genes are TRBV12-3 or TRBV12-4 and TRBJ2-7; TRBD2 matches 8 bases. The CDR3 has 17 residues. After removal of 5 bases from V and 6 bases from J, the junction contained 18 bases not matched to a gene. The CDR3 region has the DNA TGTGCCAGCAGTCCGGGACCGGTAGGGCTAGCGGGTTTCGAGCAGTACTTC. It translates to CASSPGPVGLAGFEQYF.

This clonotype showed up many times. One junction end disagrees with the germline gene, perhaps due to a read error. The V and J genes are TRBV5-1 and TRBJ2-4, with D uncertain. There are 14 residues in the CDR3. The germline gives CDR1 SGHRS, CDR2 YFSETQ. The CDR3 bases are TGTGCCAGCAGTTTGGGATTAGCCAAAAACATTCAGTACTTC. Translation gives CASSLGLAKNIQYF.

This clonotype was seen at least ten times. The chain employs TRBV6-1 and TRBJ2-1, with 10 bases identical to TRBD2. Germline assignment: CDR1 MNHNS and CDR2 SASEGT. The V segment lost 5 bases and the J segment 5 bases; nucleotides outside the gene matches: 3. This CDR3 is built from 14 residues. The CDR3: CASSLAGANNEQFF. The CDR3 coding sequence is TGTGCCAGCAGTCTAGCGGGGGCCAACAATGAGCAGTTCTTC.

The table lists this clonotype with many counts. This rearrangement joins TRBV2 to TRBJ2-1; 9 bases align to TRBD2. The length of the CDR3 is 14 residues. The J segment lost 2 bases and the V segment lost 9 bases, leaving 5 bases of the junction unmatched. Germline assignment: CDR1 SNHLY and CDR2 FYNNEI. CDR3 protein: CARRLAETYNEQFF. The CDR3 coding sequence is TGTGCCAGACGACTAGCGGAAACCTACAATGAGCAGTTCTTC.

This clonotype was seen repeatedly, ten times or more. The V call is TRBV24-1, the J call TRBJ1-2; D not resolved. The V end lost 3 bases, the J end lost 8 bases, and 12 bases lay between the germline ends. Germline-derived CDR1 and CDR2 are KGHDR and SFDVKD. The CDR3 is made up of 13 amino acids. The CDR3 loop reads CATSDADSAGYTF. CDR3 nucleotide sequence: TGTGCCACCAGTGATGCTGACTCTGCAGGCTACACCTTC.

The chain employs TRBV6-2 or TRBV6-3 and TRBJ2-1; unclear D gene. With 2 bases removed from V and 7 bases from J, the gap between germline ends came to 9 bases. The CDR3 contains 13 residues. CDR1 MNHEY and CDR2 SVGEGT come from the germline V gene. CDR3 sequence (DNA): TGTGCCAGCAGTTACCCTGATAATAATGAGCAGTTCTTC. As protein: CASSYPDNNEQFF.

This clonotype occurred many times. CDR3 bases: TGTGCCAGCAGACGGGGCCTAGATGAAAAACTGTTTTTT. Amino acid sequence: CASRRGLDEKLFF. The gene calls are TRBV2 and TRBJ1-4, with D possibly TRBD1 on 5 matching bases. Germline V gives CDR1 SNHLY, CDR2 FYNNEI. V lost 6 bases, J lost 6 bases, and 11 bases lay in between. The CDR3 has 13 amino acids.